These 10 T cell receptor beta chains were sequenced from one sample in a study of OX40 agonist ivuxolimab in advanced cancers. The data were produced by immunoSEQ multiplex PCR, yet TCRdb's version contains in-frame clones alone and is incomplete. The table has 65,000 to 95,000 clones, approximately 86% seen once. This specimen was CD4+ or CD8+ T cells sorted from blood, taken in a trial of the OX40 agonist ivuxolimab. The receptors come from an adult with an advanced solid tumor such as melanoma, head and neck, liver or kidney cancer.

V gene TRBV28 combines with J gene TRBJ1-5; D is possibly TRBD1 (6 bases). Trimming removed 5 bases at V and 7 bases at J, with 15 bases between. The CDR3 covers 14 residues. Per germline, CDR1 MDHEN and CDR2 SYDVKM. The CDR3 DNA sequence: TGTGCCAGCAGTCCCGGACAGTCCGGGCAGCCCCAGCATTTT. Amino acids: CASSPGQSGQPQHF.

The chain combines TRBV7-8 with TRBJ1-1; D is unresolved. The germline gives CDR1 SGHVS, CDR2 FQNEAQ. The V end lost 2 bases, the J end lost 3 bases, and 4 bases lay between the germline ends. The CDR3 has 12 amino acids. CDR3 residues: CASSLYHTEAFF. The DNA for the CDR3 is TGTGCCAGCAGCTTATATCACACTGAAGCTTTCTTT.

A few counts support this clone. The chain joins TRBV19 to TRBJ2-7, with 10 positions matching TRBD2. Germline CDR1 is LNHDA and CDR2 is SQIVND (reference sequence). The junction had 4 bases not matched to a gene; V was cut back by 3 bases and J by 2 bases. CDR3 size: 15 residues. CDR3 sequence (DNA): TGTGCCAGTAGTATGGCGCTAGCGGGAGCCTACGAGCAGTACTTC. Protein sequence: CASSMALAGAYEQYF.

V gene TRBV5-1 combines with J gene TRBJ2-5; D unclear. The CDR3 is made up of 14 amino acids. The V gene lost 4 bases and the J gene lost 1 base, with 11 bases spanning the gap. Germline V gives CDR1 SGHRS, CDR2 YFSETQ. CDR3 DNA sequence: TGCGCCAGCAGCGCTAGTTACGGCCAAGAGACCCAGTACTTC. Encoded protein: CASSASYGQETQYF.

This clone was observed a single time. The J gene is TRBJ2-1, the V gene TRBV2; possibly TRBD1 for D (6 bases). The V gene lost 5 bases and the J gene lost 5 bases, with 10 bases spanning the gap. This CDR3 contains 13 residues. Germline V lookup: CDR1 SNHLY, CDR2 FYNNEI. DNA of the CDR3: TGTGCCAGCAGTTGGACAGTCGACAATGAGCAGTTCTTC. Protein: CASSWTVDNEQFF.

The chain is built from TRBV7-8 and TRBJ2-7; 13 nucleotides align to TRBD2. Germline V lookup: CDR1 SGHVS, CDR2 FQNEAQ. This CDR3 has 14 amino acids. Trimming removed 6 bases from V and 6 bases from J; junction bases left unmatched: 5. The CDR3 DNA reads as TGTGCCAGCAGGGCGGGACTAGCGGGATCCGAGCAGTACTTC. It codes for CASRAGLAGSEQYF.

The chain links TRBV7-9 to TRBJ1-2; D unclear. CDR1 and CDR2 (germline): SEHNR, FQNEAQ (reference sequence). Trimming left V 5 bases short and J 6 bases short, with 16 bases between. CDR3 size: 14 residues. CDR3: CASSPNPNSDGYTF. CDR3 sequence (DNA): TGTGCCAGCAGCCCCAACCCTAACAGTGATGGCTACACCTTC.

For the CDR3, the DNA is TGTGCCAGCAGCGTAGAGCCCGGCAGGCAGAGCACAGATACGCAGTATTTT. Translated, it gives CASSVEPGRQSTDTQYF. This chain connects TRBV9 to TRBJ2-3; D gene uncertain. The length of the CDR3 is 17 residues. Germline V CDR1 and CDR2: SGDLS, YYNGEE. V was shortened by 0 bases and J by 0 bases, with 14 bases between the two germline ends.

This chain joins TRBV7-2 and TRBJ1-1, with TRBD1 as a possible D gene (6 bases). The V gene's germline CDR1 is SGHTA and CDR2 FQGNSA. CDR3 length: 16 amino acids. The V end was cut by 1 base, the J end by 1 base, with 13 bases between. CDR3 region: CASSLGKRGWNTEAFF. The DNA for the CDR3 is TGTGCCAGCAGCTTAGGAAAGAGGGGGTGGAACACTGAAGCTTTCTTT.

The CDR3 nucleotides are TGTGCCAGCAGGATTGGTCGCTCCTACGAGCAGTACTTC. Amino acids: CASRIGRSYEQYF. The chain is built from TRBV27 and TRBJ2-7; D unclear. CDR1 and CDR2 (germline): MNHEY, SMNVEV (reference sequence). The CDR3 has 13 residues. V gave up 6 bases and J gave up 0 bases, with 9 bases separating them.